This T cell receptor beta chain was obtained from a study of cytomegalovirus exposure and HLA in healthy donors. Study-level background: From about 180 million T cells, an earlier analysis saw roughly 110 million unique TCR beta sequences.

The CDR3 contains 17 residues. The V segment lost 2 bases and the J segment 3 bases; nucleotides outside the gene matches: 8. Germline V gene data show CDR1 as MNHNS and CDR2 as SASEGT. Remarks on this clone: Its specificity is unknown.

Findings and caveats of the study: High specificity and sensitivity for cytomegalovirus status were reported for the classifier. Sequencing had likely introduced a cluster of highly shared sequence variants as an artifact. The study carried out a later analysis of TCR beta sequences. It associated about 15,000 of them with specific HLA alleles at a false discovery rate of 0.05.

This PCR relied on a set of 60 Vbeta primers and 13 Jbeta primers. The data were produced by immunoSEQ multiplex PCR, yet TCRdb's version contains in-frame clones alone and is incomplete. The table includes about 130,000 clones, 70% to 85% detected once. The chain has TRBV6-1 and TRBJ2-2, with 8 bases matching TRBD1. Sequenced: PBMCs. This TCR came from a boy between 2 and 10 years old in good health and CMV-seronegative. Here the CDR3 reads CASSESVSGGYTGELFF. As DNA, the CDR3 is TGTGCCAGCAGTGAATCGGTATCAGGGGGCTACACCGGGGAGCTGTTTTTT.